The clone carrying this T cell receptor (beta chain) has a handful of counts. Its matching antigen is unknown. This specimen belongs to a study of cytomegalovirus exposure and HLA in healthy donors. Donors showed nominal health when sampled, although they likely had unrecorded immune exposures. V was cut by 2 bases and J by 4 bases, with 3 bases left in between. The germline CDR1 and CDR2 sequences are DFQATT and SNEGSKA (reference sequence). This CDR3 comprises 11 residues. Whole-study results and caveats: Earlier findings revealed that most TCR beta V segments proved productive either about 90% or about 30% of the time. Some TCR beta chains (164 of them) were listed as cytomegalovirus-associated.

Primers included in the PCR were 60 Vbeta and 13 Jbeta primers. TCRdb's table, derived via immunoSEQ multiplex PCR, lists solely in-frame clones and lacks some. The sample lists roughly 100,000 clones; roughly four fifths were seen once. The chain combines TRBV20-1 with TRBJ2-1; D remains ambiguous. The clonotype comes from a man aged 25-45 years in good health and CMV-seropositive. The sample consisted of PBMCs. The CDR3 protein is CSARQYNEQFF. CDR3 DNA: TGCAGTGCTAGACAATACAATGAGCAGTTCTTC.